The 18 T cell receptor beta chains reported below all come from one sample, sequenced in a study of T cell changes during pregnancy in multiple sclerosis. The data were produced by immunoSEQ multiplex PCR, yet TCRdb's version contains in-frame clones alone and is incomplete. The table records over 90,000 clones, approximately 90% of them present only once. Source: peripheral blood, taken before pregnancy. Source of these receptors: a female donor with multiple sclerosis, enrolled in a pregnancy study.

The chain combines TRBV29-1 with TRBJ2-7, with no clear D. The CDR3 runs to 13 residues. Germline V CDR1 and CDR2: SQVTM, ANQGSEA. V dropped 5 bases and J dropped 3 bases, with 14 bases sitting between them. CDR3 amino acids: CSVKTAAHYEQYF. The CDR3 coding sequence is TGCAGCGTTAAGACTGCGGCCCACTACGAGCAGTACTTC.

This clone has just a few counts. The chain employs TRBV13 and TRBJ1-3; possibly TRBD1 for D (5 bases). The CDR3 loop spans 14 amino acids. Trimming shortened V by 5 bases and J by 11 bases, and 19 bases separated the two germline ends. CDR1 and CDR2 from the germline V gene are PRHDT and FYEKMQ (reference sequence). The CDR3 nucleotides are TGTGCCAGCAGCCCCGGACAAACCGACGGCCCCATATATTTT. Translating it yields CASSPGQTDGPIYF. The full variable domain, in which reference TRBV13 and TRBJ1-3 provide the parts outside the CDR3, is AAGVIQSPRHLIKEKRETATLKCYPIPRHDTVYWYQQGPGQDPQFLISFYEKMQSDKGSIPDRFSAQQFSDYHSELNMSSLELGDSALYFCASSPGQTDGPIYFGEGSWLTVV.

The V gene is TRBV28, the J gene TRBJ2-2, with D maybe TRBD1 (5 bases). Germline-derived CDR1 and CDR2 are MDHEN and SYDVKM. CDR3 length: 14 amino acids. With 1 base removed from V and 4 bases from J, the gap between germline ends came to 7 bases. CDR3: CASSLYRPTGELFF. The DNA of the CDR3 is TGTGCCAGCAGTTTATACAGGCCCACCGGGGAGCTGTTTTTT.

The V call is TRBV5-1, the J call TRBJ2-3; 7 nucleotides line up with TRBD1. The length of the CDR3 is 14 residues. Losses at the gene ends were 2 bases for V and 1 base for J; bases not matched to a gene: 1. Germline lookup yields CDR1 SGHRS and CDR2 YFSETQ. The CDR3 reads CASSFTGGTDTQYF. The CDR3 bases are TGCGCCAGCAGCTTCACAGGGGGCACAGATACGCAGTATTTT.

On this clone itself: Other DNA sequences in the same sample also yield this CDR3. The chain recombines TRBV7-2 with TRBJ1-4, with TRBD1 matching 7 bases. Germline trimming cut 1 base from V and 5 bases from J; bases unmatched to any gene: 4. CDR1 is SGHTA and CDR2 is FQGNSA in the germline V gene. The CDR3 runs 15 residues. The CDR3 protein is CASSLVGTANEKLFF. CDR3 nucleotide sequence: TGTGCCAGCAGCTTAGTTGGGACAGCAAATGAAAAACTGTTTTTT.

V and J are TRBV7-3 and TRBJ2-2; 7 nucleotides agree with TRBD1. Germline V CDR1 and CDR2: SGHTA, FQGTGA. The CDR3 extends over 15 amino acids. J gave up 5 bases and V 1 base, and 4 bases lay outside the gene matches. CDR3 protein: CASSLKGADTGELFF. CDR3 in DNA: TGTGCCAGCAGCTTAAAGGGGGCCGATACCGGGGAGCTGTTTTTT. The whole variable domain, filled in from reference TRBV7-3 and TRBJ2-2, reads GAGVSQTPSNKVTEKGKYVELRCDPISGHTALYWYRQSLGQGPEFLIYFQGTGAADDSGLPNDRFFAVRPEGSVSTLKIQRTERGDSAVYLCASSLKGADTGELFFGEGSRLTVL.

In its sample, this clone was seen a few times. The V and J genes are TRBV7-3 and TRBJ2-3; no clear D. The germline V gene encodes CDR1 SGHTA and CDR2 FQGTGA. With 5 bases removed from V and 5 bases from J, the gap between germline ends came to 14 bases. The CDR3 is 14 amino acids. CDR3 DNA sequence: TGTGCCAGCAGCCGTTCTAACCCCCAAGATACGCAGTATTTT. It yields the protein CASSRSNPQDTQYF.

The CDR3 protein is CASSKHWANAHSTPYEQYF. As DNA, the CDR3 is TGTGCCAGCAGCAAACACTGGGCCAACGCTCACTCTACTCCATACGAGCAGTACTTC. V usage is TRBV21-1 and J usage is TRBJ2-7; the table's TRBD1 call for D was not verified on the DNA. TRBV21-1 corresponds to a pseudogene. The CDR3 has 19 residues.

The gene calls are TRBV6-4 and TRBJ1-1, with a tentative D call TRBD1 (6 bases). V was trimmed by 6 bases and J by 3 bases, leaving 14 bases between them. CDR3 length: 14 amino acids. Germline V gene sequence: CDR1 MRHNA, CDR2 SNTAGT. The CDR3 bases are TGTGCCAGCAGCCACGTGGCAGGGGACACTGAAGCTTTCTTT. This gives the protein CASSHVAGDTEAFF.

V and J are TRBV7-2 and TRBJ2-3; D may be TRBD1 (5 bases). The germline V gene has CDR1 SGHTA and CDR2 FQGNSA. This CDR3 spans 14 amino acids. V gave up 7 bases and J gave up 2 bases, with 13 bases separating them. CDR3 loop: CASIIDSNTDTQYF. CDR3 nucleotides: TGTGCCAGCATCATCGACAGCAACACAGATACGCAGTATTTT.

The chain couples TRBV7-9 to TRBJ2-2; D call uncertain. In germline, CDR1 is SEHNR, CDR2 FQNEAQ (reference sequence). V was clipped by 4 bases and J by 0 bases, with 6 bases between them. The CDR3 totals 14 residues. The CDR3 region is CASSYSTNTGELFF. CDR3 bases: TGTGCCAGCAGCTACTCGACGAACACCGGGGAGCTGTTTTTT. Drawing the rest from reference TRBV7-9 and TRBJ2-2, the complete variable domain is DTGVSQNPRHKITKRGQNVTFRCDPISEHNRLYWYRQTLGQGPEFLTYFQNEAQLEKSRLLSDRFSAERPKGSFSTLEIQRTEQGDSAMYLCASSYSTNTGELFFGEGSRLTVL.

This chain uses TRBV7-3 with TRBJ1-1; 12 nucleotides line up with TRBD1. V dropped 5 bases and J dropped 4; count of bases not matched to a gene: 2. The germline CDR1 and CDR2 sequences are SGHTA and FQGTGA. There are 14 residues in the CDR3. The CDR3, as DNA: TGTGCCAGCAGCGGGACAGGGGGCGTCACTGAAGCTTTCTTT. Translating gives CASSGTGGVTEAFF.

The chain employs TRBV15 and TRBJ2-1, with TRBD2 matching 9 bases. CDR1 and CDR2 from the germline V gene are LNHNV and YYDKDF (reference sequence). The ends lost 4 bases at V and 8 bases at J; junction bases unmatched: 12. This CDR3 has 16 amino acids. The CDR3 sequence is CATSTRASGISDEQFF. DNA for the CDR3: TGTGCCACCAGCACCCGAGCTAGCGGGATTTCGGATGAGCAGTTCTTC.

The rearrangement joins TRBV7-3 to TRBJ2-1, with TRBD2 as a possible D gene (5 bases). CDR3 length: 16 residues. Trimming removed 5 bases from V and 9 bases from J, with 23 bases in between. Germline V CDR1 and CDR2: SGHTA, FQGTGA. The CDR3 is CASSPPGILGPGEQFF. CDR3 nucleotides: TGTGCCAGCAGCCCGCCTGGAATACTAGGGCCGGGTGAGCAGTTCTTC.

The chain is built from TRBV7-6 and TRBJ2-7, with TRBD1 as a possible D gene (7 bases). V shed 0 bases and J shed 2 bases, with 11 bases lying between them. Germline V CDR1 and CDR2: SGHVS, FNYEAQ. The CDR3 extends over 15 amino acids. The CDR3, as DNA: TGTGCCAGCAGCTTAGCCCAGGGGGGAACCTACGAGCAGTACTTC. It is translated as CASSLAQGGTYEQYF. Filled out from reference TRBV7-6 and TRBJ2-7, the complete variable domain reads GAGVSQSPRYKVTKRGQDVALRCDPISGHVSLYWYRQALGQGPEFLTYFNYEAQQDKSGLPNDRFSAERPEGSISTLTIQRTEQRDSAMYRCASSLAQGGTYEQYFGPGTRLTVT.

The chain has TRBV7-9 and TRBJ1-1, with D possibly TRBD1 on 5 matching bases. Trimming took off 8 bases at V and 1 base at J, with 11 bases between the two ends. This CDR3 is 13 amino acids long. Germline CDR1 and CDR2: SEHNR and FQNEAQ (reference sequence). CDR3 DNA sequence: TGTGCCAGCGTGCAGGGTTCGAACACTGAAGCTTTCTTT. Translating it yields CASVQGSNTEAFF.

V is TRBV2 and J is TRBJ1-5; 9 nucleotides align to TRBD1. This CDR3 is 15 amino acids long. Losses at the gene ends were 6 bases for V and 4 bases for J; bases not matched to a gene: 7. Germline V lookup: CDR1 SNHLY, CDR2 FYNNEI. The CDR3 bases are TGTGCCAGCAGACTGGGGACAGGGTTGAATCAGCCCCAGCATTTT. Its protein is CASRLGTGLNQPQHF.

The CDR3 region is CSVGQGDYNSPLHF. CDR3 nucleotide sequence: TGCAGCGTTGGACAGGGGGACTATAATTCACCCCTCCACTTT. This rearrangement joins TRBV29-1 to TRBJ1-6, with TRBD1 matching 9 bases. The germline CDR1 and CDR2 sequences are SQVTM and ANQGSEA. CDR3 length equals 14 residues. After removal of 4 bases from V and 3 bases from J, the junction contained 1 base not matched to a gene.